These T cell receptor beta chains were read from a single sample in a study of Ad26.COV2.S vaccination and SARS-CoV-2 variants. Sequencing used immunoSEQ multiplex PCR; TCRdb keeps in-frame clones, though not all of them. The sample shows approximately 480,000 clones, roughly 89% of them seen only once. The source material was peripheral blood, sampled in a trial of Ad26.COV2.S vaccine versus placebo. Source of these receptors: a person between 18 and 59 years old who received the Ad26.COV2.S COVID-19 vaccine or a placebo. CDR3s include the opening cysteine and the closing phenylalanine or tryptophan. A D gene is named only where the DNA matches it firmly. Clone size, where shown, is once, few, many, or a class for clones that have expanded.

-	-	TRBV12-3/TRBV12-4	TRBJ1-2	CASSPGGGYTF	TGTGCCAGCAGCCCGGGAGGTGGCTACACCTTC
TRBD2	-	TRBV5-1	TRBJ2-1	CASSLSTSGNEQFF	TGCGCCAGCAGCTTATCCACTAGCGGCAATGAGCAGTTCTTC
-	-	TRBV7-2	TRBJ2-5	CASSPGGAQETQYF	TGTGCCAGCAGCCCTGGGGGGGCCCAAGAGACCCAGTACTTC
TRBD2	-	TRBV30	TRBJ2-1	CAWSRTSGRAKSYNEQFF	TGTGCCTGGAGTCGGACTAGCGGGAGGGCCAAGTCCTACAATGAGCAGTTCTTC
TRBD1	few	TRBV2	TRBJ2-6	CASSGTGGSGANVLTF	TGTGCCAGCAGCGGGACAGGGGGCTCTGGGGCCAACGTCCTGACTTTC
-	-	TRBV4-2	TRBJ2-1	CASSQEPSRNEQFF	TGTGCCAGCAGCCAAGAACCTAGCCGCAATGAGCAGTTCTTC
TRBD1	-	TRBV7-6	TRBJ1-5	CASSLEGAPNQPQHF	TGTGCCAGCAGCTTAGAGGGGGCACCAAATCAGCCCCAGCATTTT
TRBD2	-	TRBV11-3	TRBJ2-1	CASSSGLAGDEQFF	TGTGCCAGCAGCTCGGGACTAGCGGGAGATGAGCAGTTCTTC
-	-	TRBV7-9	TRBJ2-3	CASSPKTAADTQYF	TGTGCCAGCAGCCCCAAGACGGCCGCAGATACGCAGTATTTT
-	once	TRBV7-2	TRBJ2-1	CASSPDPSSYNEQFF	TGTGCCAGCAGCCCAGACCCGAGCTCCTACAATGAGCAGTTCTTC
-	-	TRBV28	TRBJ2-3	CATSTDTQYF	TGTGCCACCAGCACAGATACGCAGTATTTT
-	-	TRBV9	TRBJ2-5	CASSVGFLEAQYF	TGTGCCAGCAGCGTCGGGTTCTTGGAGGCCCAGTACTTC
-	-	TRBV6-5	TRBJ2-2	CASSYPRGRLAGELFF	TGTGCCAGCAGTTACCCGAGGGGGAGATTGGCCGGGGAGCTGTTTTTT
TRBD1	-	TRBV19	TRBJ1-4	CASSSFPDRDEKLFF	TGTGCCAGTAGTTCATTCCCGGACAGGGATGAAAAACTGTTTTTT
-	-	TRBV12-3/TRBV12-4	TRBJ2-1	CASSLRLGNEQFF	TGTGCCAGCAGTTTACGGTTGGGGAATGAGCAGTTCTTC
-	-	TRBV6-2/TRBV6-3	TRBJ2-2	CASSPSPRELFF	TGTGCCAGCAGTCCCTCCCCTAGGGAGCTGTTTTTT
-	-	TRBV4-2	TRBJ2-3	CASSQEGAGPTDTQYF	TGTGCCAGCAGCCAAGAGGGGGCAGGGCCCACAGATACGCAGTATTTT
-	-	TRBV7-2	TRBJ2-4	CASSLPGNIQYF	TGTGCCAGCAGTCTACCAGGCAACATTCAGTACTTC
-	-	TRBV9	TRBJ1-2	CASSSPGRGGYYGYTF	TGTGCCAGCAGCTCCCCGGGACGGGGGGGATACTATGGCTACACCTTC
-	few	TRBV27	TRBJ2-1	CASHRGAEREQFF	TGTGCCAGCCACCGGGGGGCGGAACGTGAGCAGTTCTTC
-	-	TRBV6-2/TRBV6-3	TRBJ1-2	CASSYPQGAYGYTF	TGTGCCAGCAGTTACCCCCAGGGAGCCTATGGCTACACCTTC
-	-	TRBV7-6	TRBJ2-1	CASSLGGFGNEQFF	TGTGCCAGCAGCTTAGGGGGTTTTGGCAATGAGCAGTTCTTC
TRBD2	-	TRBV29-1	TRBJ2-7	CSVGRLAGEGEQYF	TGCAGCGTTGGTCGACTAGCGGGTGAGGGGGAGCAGTACTTC
-	-	TRBV29-1	TRBJ2-5	CSVDGGRGWQETQYF	TGCAGCGTTGATGGGGGACGGGGGTGGCAAGAGACCCAGTACTTC
TRBD1	-	TRBV28	TRBJ1-6	CASSPRTGTNSPLHF	TGTGCCAGCAGTCCCAGGACAGGGACCAATTCACCCCTCCACTTT
TRBD1	-	TRBV15	TRBJ2-3	CATSRGQGFDTQYF	TGTGCCACCAGCAGAGGACAGGGGTTCGATACGCAGTATTTT
TRBD2	-	TRBV28	TRBJ2-7	CASNTGGPPYF	TGTGCCAGCAACACGGGGGGACCCCCGTACTTC
TRBD1	-	TRBV6-5	TRBJ1-1	CASSYPGGGRAFF	TGTGCCAGCAGTTACCCAGGGGGGGGGCGAGCTTTCTTT
-	-	TRBV18	TRBJ1-1	CASSPTASNTEAFF	TGTGCCAGCTCACCGACGGCCTCGAACACTGAAGCTTTCTTT
-	-	TRBV6-4	TRBJ2-3	CASSVGLARSTDTQYF	TGTGCCAGCAGTGTCGGCCTAGCGAGGAGCACAGATACGCAGTATTTT
-	-	TRBV7-2	TRBJ2-3	CASSSVTTDTQYF	TGTGCCAGCAGCTCGGTGACCACAGATACGCAGTATTTT
-	-	TRBV27	TRBJ2-7	CASSSALLATPGQYF	TGTGCCAGCAGTTCCGCCCTACTAGCCACCCCGGGGCAGTACTTC
TRBD1	-	TRBV14	TRBJ2-7	CASSHPARTGVYEQYF	TGTGCCAGCAGCCACCCAGCACGGACAGGGGTCTACGAGCAGTACTTC
-	few	TRBV30	TRBJ1-3	CAWSGGNTIYF	TGTGCCTGGAGTGGTGGAAACACCATATATTTT
-	-	TRBV7-9	TRBJ2-2	CASRASAPTGELFF	TGTGCCAGCAGGGCTAGCGCCCCAACCGGGGAGCTGTTTTTT
-	-	TRBV30	TRBJ1-6	CAWNREGEQPLHF	TGTGCCTGGAATCGCGAGGGCGAGCAGCCCCTCCACTTT
-	-	TRBV11-3	TRBJ2-7	CASSLGSGVYEQYF	TGTGCCAGCAGCTTAGGTTCAGGGGTCTACGAGCAGTACTTC
-	-	TRBV7-7	TRBJ2-2	CASSSEYTGELFF	TGTGCTAGCAGCTCCGAGTACACCGGGGAGCTGTTTTTT
-	-	TRBV12-3/TRBV12-4	TRBJ1-4	CASGPLGEKLFF	TGTGCCAGCGGGCCGTTAGGTGAAAAACTGTTTTTT
-	once	TRBV3-1/TRBV3-2	TRBJ2-5	CASSHLPRQRETQYF	TGTGCCAGCAGCCACCTCCCTCGACAGAGGGAGACCCAGTACTTC
-	-	TRBV5-4	TRBJ1-3	CASSRRGLSGNTIYF	TGTGCCAGCAGCCGCAGGGGCCTCTCTGGAAACACCATATATTTT
-	-	TRBV30	TRBJ1-6	CAWSPPLHF	TGTGCCTGGAGCCCACCCCTCCACTTT
TRBD1	-	TRBV29-1	TRBJ2-1	CSVGQGPPNEQFF	TGCAGCGTGGGACAGGGCCCTCCCAATGAGCAGTTCTTC